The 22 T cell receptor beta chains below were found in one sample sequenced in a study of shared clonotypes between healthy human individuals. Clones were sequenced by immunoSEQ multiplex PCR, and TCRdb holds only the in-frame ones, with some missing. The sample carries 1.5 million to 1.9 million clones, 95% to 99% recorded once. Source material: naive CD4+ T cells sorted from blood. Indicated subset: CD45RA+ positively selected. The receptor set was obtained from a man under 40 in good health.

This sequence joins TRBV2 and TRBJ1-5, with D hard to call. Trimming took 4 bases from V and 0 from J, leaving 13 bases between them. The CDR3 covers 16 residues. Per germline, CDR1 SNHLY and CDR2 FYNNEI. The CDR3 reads CASSGSGVYSNQPQHF. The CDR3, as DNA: TGTGCCAGCAGTGGGTCCGGGGTATATAGCAATCAGCCCCAGCATTTT.

The CDR3 here is CASRKAGGSYNEQFF. The CDR3 DNA follows: TGTGCCAGCAGAAAGGCGGGAGGGTCGTACAATGAGCAGTTCTTC. The chain couples TRBV7-9 to TRBJ2-1; the match to TRBD2 covers 9 bases. The V gene's germline CDR1 is SEHNR and CDR2 FQNEAQ (reference sequence). Trimming at V came to 6 bases and at J to 4 bases, leaving 7 bases not matched to a gene. This CDR3 comprises 15 residues.

CDR3 sequence: CAGTGGSYGYTF. CDR3 in DNA: TGTGCCGGCACAGGGGGCTCCTATGGCTACACCTTC. The rearrangement joins TRBV30 to TRBJ1-2, with 9 bases matching TRBD1. V lost 8 bases to trimming and J lost 4 bases; unmatched junction nucleotides: 5. CDR1 and CDR2 (germline): GTSNPN, SVGIG (reference sequence). The CDR3 contains 12 residues.

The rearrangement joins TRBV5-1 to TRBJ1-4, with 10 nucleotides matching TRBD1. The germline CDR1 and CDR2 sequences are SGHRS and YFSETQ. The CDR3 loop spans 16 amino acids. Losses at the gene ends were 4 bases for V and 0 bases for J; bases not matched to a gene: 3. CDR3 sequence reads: CASSQGQGPTNEKLFF. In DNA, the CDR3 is TGCGCCAGCAGCCAGGGACAGGGGCCAACTAATGAAAAACTGTTTTTT.

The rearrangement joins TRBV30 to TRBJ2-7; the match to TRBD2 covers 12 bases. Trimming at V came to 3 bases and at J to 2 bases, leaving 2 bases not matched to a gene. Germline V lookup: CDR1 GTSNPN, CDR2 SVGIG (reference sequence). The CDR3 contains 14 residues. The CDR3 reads CAWSLAGGTYEQYF. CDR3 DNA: TGTGCCTGGAGCCTAGCGGGAGGGACCTACGAGCAGTACTTC.

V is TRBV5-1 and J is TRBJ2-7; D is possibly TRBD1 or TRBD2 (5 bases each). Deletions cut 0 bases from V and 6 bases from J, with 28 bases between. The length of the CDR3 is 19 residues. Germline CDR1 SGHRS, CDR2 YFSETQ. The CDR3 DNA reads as TGCGCCAGCAGCTTGGATGGGTGGAGGACAAGACAAGTTCTAGTCGAGCAGTACTTC. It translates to CASSLDGWRTRQVLVEQYF.

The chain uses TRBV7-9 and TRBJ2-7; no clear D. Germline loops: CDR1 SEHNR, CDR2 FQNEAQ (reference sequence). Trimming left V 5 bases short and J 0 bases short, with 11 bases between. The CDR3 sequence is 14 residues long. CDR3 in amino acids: CASSPNIDSYEQYF. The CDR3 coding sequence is TGTGCCAGCAGCCCTAACATCGACTCCTACGAGCAGTACTTC.

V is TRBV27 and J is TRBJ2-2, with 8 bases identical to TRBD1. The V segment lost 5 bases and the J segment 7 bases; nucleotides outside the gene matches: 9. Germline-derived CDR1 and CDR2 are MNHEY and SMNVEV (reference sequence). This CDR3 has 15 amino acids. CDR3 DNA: TGTGCCAGCAGTCCTCGGACAGGGCAAGGCGGGGAGCTGTTTTTT. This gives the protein CASSPRTGQGGELFF.

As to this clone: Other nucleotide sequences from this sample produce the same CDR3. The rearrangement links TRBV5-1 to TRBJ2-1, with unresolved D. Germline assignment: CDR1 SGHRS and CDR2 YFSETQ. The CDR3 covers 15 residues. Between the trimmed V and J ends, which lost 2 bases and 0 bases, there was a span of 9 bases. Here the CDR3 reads CASSLDSSSYNEQFF. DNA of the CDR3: TGCGCCAGCAGCTTAGATTCGAGCTCCTACAATGAGCAGTTCTTC.

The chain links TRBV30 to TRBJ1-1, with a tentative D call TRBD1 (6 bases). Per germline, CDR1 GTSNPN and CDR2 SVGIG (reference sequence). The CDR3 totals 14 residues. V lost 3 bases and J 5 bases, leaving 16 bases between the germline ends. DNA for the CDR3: TGTGCCTGGAGGCTAATCCAGGGGCGAACTGAAGCTTTCTTT. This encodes CAWRLIQGRTEAFF.

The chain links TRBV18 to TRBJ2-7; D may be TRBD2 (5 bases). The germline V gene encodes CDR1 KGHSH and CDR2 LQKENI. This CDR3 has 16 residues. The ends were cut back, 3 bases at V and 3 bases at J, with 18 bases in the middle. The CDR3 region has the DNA TGTGCCAGCTCACCTCTCATAGTGGCAGCGGTCTACGAGCAGTACTTC. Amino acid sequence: CASSPLIVAAVYEQYF.

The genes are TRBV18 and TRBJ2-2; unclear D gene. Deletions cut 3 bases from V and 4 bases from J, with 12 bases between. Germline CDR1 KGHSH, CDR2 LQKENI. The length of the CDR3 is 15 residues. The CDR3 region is CASSPLVGLTGELFF. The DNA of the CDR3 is TGTGCCAGCTCACCGCTTGTTGGCCTCACCGGGGAGCTGTTTTTT.

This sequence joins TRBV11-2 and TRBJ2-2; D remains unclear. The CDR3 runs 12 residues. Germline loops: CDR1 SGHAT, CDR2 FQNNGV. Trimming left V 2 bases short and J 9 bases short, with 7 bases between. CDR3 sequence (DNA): TGTGCCAGCAGCTTATACCACCGGGAGCTGTTTTTT. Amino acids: CASSLYHRELFF.

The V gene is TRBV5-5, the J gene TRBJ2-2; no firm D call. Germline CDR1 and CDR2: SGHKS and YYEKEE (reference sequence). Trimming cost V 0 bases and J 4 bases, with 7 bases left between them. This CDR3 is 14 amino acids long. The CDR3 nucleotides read TGTGCCAGCAGCTTGGGGCTAGTCACCGGGGAGCTGTTTTTT. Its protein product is CASSLGLVTGELFF.

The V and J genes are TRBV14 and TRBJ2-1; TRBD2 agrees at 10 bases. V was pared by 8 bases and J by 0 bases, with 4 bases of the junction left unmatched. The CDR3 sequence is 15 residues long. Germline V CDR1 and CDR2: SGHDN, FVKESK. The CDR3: CASQAGGSSYNEQFF. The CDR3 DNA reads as TGTGCCAGCCAAGCGGGGGGGAGCTCCTACAATGAGCAGTTCTTC.

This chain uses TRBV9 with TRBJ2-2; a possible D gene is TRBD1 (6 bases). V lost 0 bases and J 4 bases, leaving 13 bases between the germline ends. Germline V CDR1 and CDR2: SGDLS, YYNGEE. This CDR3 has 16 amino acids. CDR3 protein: CASSVAGGTGTGELFF. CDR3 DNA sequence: TGTGCCAGCAGCGTAGCTGGGGGCACGGGCACCGGGGAGCTGTTTTTT.

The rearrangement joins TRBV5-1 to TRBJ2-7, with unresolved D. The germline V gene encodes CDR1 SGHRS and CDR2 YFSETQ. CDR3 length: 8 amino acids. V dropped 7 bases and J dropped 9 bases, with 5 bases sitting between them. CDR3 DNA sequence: TGCGCCAGCCCTAGGCAGTACTTC. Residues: CASPRQYF.

Here the CDR3 DNA reads TGTGCCAGCAGCCCTGGACAGGGGGCGAATCAGCCCCAGCATTTT. This codes for CASSPGQGANQPQHF. J is TRBJ1-5 and V is TRBV5-5; 11 bases agree with TRBD1. Germline lookup yields CDR1 SGHKS and CDR2 YYEKEE (reference sequence). The V and J ends lost 4 bases and 4 bases, in that order; junction bases with no gene match: 4. The CDR3 is 15 amino acids.

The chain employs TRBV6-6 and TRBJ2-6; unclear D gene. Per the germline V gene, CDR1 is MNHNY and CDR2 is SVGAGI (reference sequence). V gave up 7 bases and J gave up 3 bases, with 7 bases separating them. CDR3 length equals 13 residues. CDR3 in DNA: TGTGCCAGCACCGGCTTTGGGGCCAACGTCCTGACTTTC. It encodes CASTGFGANVLTF.

The CDR3: CASSLMAGSYYNEQFF. CDR3 DNA: TGCGCCAGCAGCTTGATGGCGGGAAGCTACTACAATGAGCAGTTCTTC. V usage is TRBV5-1 and J usage is TRBJ2-1; D is possibly TRBD2 (6 bases). Germline-derived CDR1 and CDR2 are SGHRS and YFSETQ. The CDR3 loop spans 16 amino acids. Trimming left V 1 base short and J 3 bases short, with 14 bases between.

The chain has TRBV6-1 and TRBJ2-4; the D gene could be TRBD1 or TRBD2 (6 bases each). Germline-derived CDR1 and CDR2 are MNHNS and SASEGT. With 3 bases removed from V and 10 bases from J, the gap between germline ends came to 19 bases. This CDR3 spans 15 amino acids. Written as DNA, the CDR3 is TGTGCCAGCAGTGACTCCGCGGGACACCGACCTATTCAGTACTTC. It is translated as CASSDSAGHRPIQYF.

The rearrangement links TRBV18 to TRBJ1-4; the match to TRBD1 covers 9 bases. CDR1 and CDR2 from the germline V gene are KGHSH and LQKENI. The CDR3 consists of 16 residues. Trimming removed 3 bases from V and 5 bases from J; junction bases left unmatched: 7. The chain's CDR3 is CASSPGTGRKNEKLFF. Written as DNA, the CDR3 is TGTGCCAGCTCACCTGGGACAGGGAGGAAGAATGAAAAACTGTTTTTT.